This T cell receptor (beta chain) derives from a study of beta chain features in type 1 diabetes. Study conclusions and caveats: Moderate but significant shortening of TCRB CDR3s was recorded in all four CD4+ subsets from Type 1 diabetes patients. Unsettled here was the matter of whether HLA type influences TCRB rearrangement.

Donors contributed one heparinised blood draw apiece, averaging approximately 0.12 L. Purities over 98% were achieved in all sorted populations. CDR1 and CDR2 (germline): MNHEY, SVGAGI. There are 13 residues in the CDR3. V shed 2 bases and J 10 bases; nucleotides not matched to a gene: 0. Comment on this clone: The antigen remains undetermined.

The authors reverse transcribed all of the isolated RNA, so sequencing captured expressed TCRB transcripts. Only in-frame clones appear in the TCRdb table, and some are missing; sequencing was by immunoSEQ multiplex PCR. The sample records hundreds of thousands of clones, 13% to 15% being singletons. The TCR comes from a young man in good health. Sequenced material: central memory CD4+ T cells from blood. The rearrangement joins TRBV6-5 to TRBJ1-6, with TRBD1 matching over 9 bases. The CDR3 here is CASSYGQGSPLHF. As DNA, the CDR3 is TGTGCCAGCAGTTACGGACAGGGGTCACCCCTCCACTTT.